Each of the 26 T cell receptor beta chains below was sequenced from the same sample in a study of blood T cell repertoires in COVID-19. TCRdb's copy holds only in-frame clones and misses some; the assay was immunoSEQ multiplex PCR. Of some 110,000 clones in the sample, around three quarters were seen once. The sample comprised peripheral blood. Receptors originate from a man between 65 and 85 years old with acute or convalescent COVID-19.

This sequence joins TRBV5-1 and TRBJ2-7; 10 nucleotides line up with TRBD1. Per the germline V gene, CDR1 is SGHRS and CDR2 is YFSETQ. With V trimmed by 3 bases and J by 2 bases, 5 bases remained unmatched. The CDR3 sequence is 15 residues long. CDR3 protein: CASSSDRGLPYEQYF. DNA of the CDR3: TGCGCCAGCAGCTCCGACAGGGGGCTTCCCTACGAGCAGTACTTC.

The chain recombines TRBV5-6 with TRBJ2-6, with D possibly TRBD2 on 5 matching bases. CDR3 length: 11 amino acids. Trimming removed 4 bases at V and 19 bases at J, with 15 bases between. Germline V CDR1 and CDR2: SGHDT, YYEEEE. CDR3 nucleotide sequence: TGTGCCAGCAGCGCGGCGGGCTCCCGAACTTTC. Amino acid sequence: CASSAAGSRTF.

The J gene is TRBJ1-1, the V gene TRBV11-2; D remains ambiguous. Germline V gene data show CDR1 as SGHAT and CDR2 as FQNNGV. V dropped 7 bases and J dropped 0 bases, with 9 bases sitting between them. The CDR3 consists of 13 residues. The CDR3 region has the DNA TGTGCCAGCACTCAGAACCTGAACACTGAAGCTTTCTTT. Protein: CASTQNLNTEAFF.

The chain joins TRBV15 to TRBJ2-7; 10 positions match TRBD2. Unmatched junction bases numbered 6, after V lost 5 bases and J lost 5 bases. The length of the CDR3 is 14 residues. Germline-derived CDR1 and CDR2 are LNHNV and YYDKDF (reference sequence). This chain's CDR3 is CATSWSGRADEQYF. In DNA, the CDR3 is TGTGCCACCAGCTGGAGCGGGAGGGCCGACGAGCAGTACTTC.

V and J are TRBV6-5 and TRBJ1-2, with TRBD1 matching over 8 bases. The V and J ends lost 8 bases and 4 bases, in that order; junction bases with no gene match: 6. The CDR3 sequence is 13 residues long. Looked up from germline, CDR1 is MNHEY and CDR2 is SVGAGI. The CDR3 sequence: CASQGQEIYGYTF. DNA of the CDR3: TGTGCCAGCCAGGGACAGGAAATCTATGGCTACACCTTC.

The CDR3 nucleotides are TGTGCCAGCAGTCCCGTGGCCAATGAGCAGTTCTTC. Its protein is CASSPVANEQFF. The chain joins TRBV12-3 or TRBV12-4 to TRBJ2-1; D is uncertain. V was pared by 5 bases and J by 6 bases, with 8 bases between. This CDR3 has 12 residues.

The chain couples TRBV5-1 to TRBJ2-2; the D gene is possibly TRBD2 (5 bases). CDR1 and CDR2 from the germline V gene are SGHRS and YFSETQ. The CDR3 totals 17 residues. Trimming removed 3 bases from V and 5 bases from J, with 20 bases in between. The DNA for the CDR3 is TGCGCCAGCAGCTCGAGTCTAAGAGGGAGATTAACCGGGGAGCTGTTTTTT. Translation gives CASSSSLRGRLTGELFF.

The chain recombines TRBV18 with TRBJ2-7, with D unclear. V lost 6 bases and J 2 bases, leaving 14 bases between the germline ends. CDR3 length: 14 residues. Germline lookup yields CDR1 KGHSH and CDR2 LQKENI. The CDR3 bases are TGTGCCAGCTCCCCGAACTCAGGTGCCTACGAGCAGTACTTC. This translates into CASSPNSGAYEQYF.

This clone was found once. The rearrangement joins TRBV6-5 to TRBJ2-2; D is possibly TRBD1 (5 bases). V was shortened by 5 bases and J by 4 bases, with 11 bases between the two germline ends. The V gene's germline CDR1 is MNHEY and CDR2 SVGAGI. The CDR3 is 14 amino acids. The CDR3 DNA follows: TGTGCCAGCAGTCAGGGTAGGACCACCGGGGAGCTGTTTTTT. It encodes CASSQGRTTGELFF.

Concerning this clone: Germline is not matched at one junction end, which may reflect a read error. As DNA, the CDR3 is TGTGCCAGCAATTTACCCAACCTGGGGACAGTTTCGAGCTCCTATAATTCACCCCTCCACTTT. It is translated as CASNLPNLGTVSSSYNSPLHF. This rearrangement joins TRBV28 to TRBJ1-6; TRBD1 agrees at 7 bases. The length of the CDR3 is 21 residues. CDR1 MDHEN and CDR2 SYDVKM come from the germline V gene.

V is TRBV19 and J is TRBJ1-1, with TRBD1 matching over 9 bases. The CDR3 runs to 14 residues. The germline CDR1 and CDR2 sequences are LNHDA and SQIVND (reference sequence). V shed 7 bases, J shed 1 base, and the junction held 4 bases outside the gene matches. In DNA, the CDR3 is TGTGCCAGTACCACGGGACAGGGGAACACTGAAGCTTTCTTT. Translation: CASTTGQGNTEAFF. The full variable domain, with the rest looked up from reference TRBV19 and TRBJ1-1, is DGGITQSPKYLFRKEGQNVTLSCEQNLNHDAMYWYRQDPGQGLRLIYYSQIVNDFQKGDIAEGYSVSREKKESFPLTVTSAQKNPTAFYLCASTTGQGNTEAFFGQGTRLTVV.

This clone was found a few times. CDR3 residues: CASSYSGGGDGYTF. Here the CDR3 DNA reads TGCGCCAGCAGCTACTCGGGGGGCGGGGATGGCTACACCTTC. V usage is TRBV5-1 and J usage is TRBJ1-2; D is possibly TRBD1 (6 bases). This CDR3 comprises 14 residues. Germline lookup yields CDR1 SGHRS and CDR2 YFSETQ. V lost 3 bases and J 6 bases, leaving 15 bases between the germline ends.

CDR3 sequence (DNA): TGTGCCAGCAGCCCCCCGGGACAGGGGAACACCGGGGAGCTGTTTTTT. It codes for CASSPPGQGNTGELFF. The chain joins TRBV7-3 to TRBJ2-2, with 9 bases that match TRBD1. Germline V lookup: CDR1 SGHTA, CDR2 FQGTGA. J was trimmed by 1 base and V by 5 bases; bases with no gene match: 5. The CDR3 totals 16 residues.

The chain uses TRBV5-4 and TRBJ1-2; no reliable D call. CDR3 length: 15 residues. From germline, CDR1 is SGHNT and CDR2 YYREEE (reference sequence). Trimming removed 3 bases at V and 0 bases at J, with 12 bases between. CDR3 sequence (DNA): TGTGCCAGCAGCTCCCGGACTGGAGCTAACTATGGCTACACCTTC. Translated, it gives CASSSRTGANYGYTF.

This chain uses TRBV11-2 with TRBJ2-7; a possible D gene is TRBD2 (7 bases). With 2 bases removed from V and 2 bases from J, the gap between germline ends came to 13 bases. The V gene's germline CDR1 is SGHAT and CDR2 FQNNGV. The CDR3 extends over 15 amino acids. The CDR3 coding sequence is TGTGCCAGCAGCTTACGGGGGGCCACGACCTACGAGCAGTACTTC. This gives the protein CASSLRGATTYEQYF.

The chain couples TRBV18 to TRBJ2-5, with 8 positions matching TRBD1. V trimming: 5 bases; J trimming: 5 bases; junction bases outside the gene matches: 10. Germline CDR1 reads KGHSH; CDR2 reads LQKENI. The CDR3 is 15 residues long. The DNA of the CDR3 is TGTGCCAGCTCAAGACAGGGGCATCAGGGGGAGACCCAGTACTTC. Amino acid sequence: CASSRQGHQGETQYF. Complete variable domain (other parts from reference TRBV18 and TRBJ2-5): NAGVMQNPRHLVRRRGQEARLRCSPMKGHSHVYWYRQLPEEGLKFMVYLQKENIIDESGMPKERFSAEFPKEGPSILRIQQVVRGDSAAYFCASSRQGHQGETQYFGPGTRLLVL.

This clone was counted only a few times. The chain recombines TRBV6-5 with TRBJ2-7; 7 bases are shared with TRBD1. The CDR3 runs to 12 residues. J gave up 2 bases and V 7 bases, and 2 bases lay outside the gene matches. Germline V CDR1 and CDR2: MNHEY, SVGAGI. CDR3 loop: CASIGQAYEQYF. CDR3 DNA sequence: TGTGCCAGCATTGGACAGGCCTACGAGCAGTACTTC.

The gene calls are TRBV18 and TRBJ1-1; D remains ambiguous. In germline, CDR1 is KGHSH, CDR2 LQKENI. The CDR3 contains 15 residues. Deletions cut 2 bases from V and 1 base from J, with 11 bases between. The CDR3: CASSPEWARNTEAFF. CDR3 nucleotide sequence: TGTGCCAGCTCACCAGAGTGGGCCCGGAACACTGAAGCTTTCTTT. The full variable domain, its missing parts supplied by reference TRBV18 and TRBJ1-1, is NAGVMQNPRHLVRRRGQEARLRCSPMKGHSHVYWYRQLPEEGLKFMVYLQKENIIDESGMPKERFSAEFPKEGPSILRIQQVVRGDSAAYFCASSPEWARNTEAFFGQGTRLTVV.

The genes are TRBV19 and TRBJ2-2; 7 bases align to TRBD1. Germline V gene sequence: CDR1 LNHDA, CDR2 SQIVND (reference sequence). After removal of 5 bases from V and 5 bases from J, the junction contained 2 bases not matched to a gene. The CDR3 spans 13 residues. CDR3 DNA: TGTGCCAGTAGTCAACAGGGGACCGGGGAGCTGTTTTTT. Its translation is CASSQQGTGELFF.

V is TRBV12-3 or TRBV12-4 and J is TRBJ2-7, with D perhaps matching TRBD2 (5 bases). The CDR3 runs to 12 residues. V gave up 3 bases and J gave up 5 bases, with 8 bases separating them. The CDR3 coding sequence is TGTGCCAGCAGTTTCGGGGTCGACGAGCAGTACTTC. Protein sequence: CASSFGVDEQYF.

This clone showed up just once. The chain has TRBV6-5 and TRBJ2-3, with 8 nucleotides matching TRBD1. V was pared by 6 bases and J by 5 bases, with 7 bases of the junction left unmatched. Per germline, CDR1 MNHEY and CDR2 SVGAGI. There are 14 residues in the CDR3. This CDR3 is CASSDRGRVDTQYF. CDR3 bases: TGTGCCAGCAGCGACAGGGGTCGTGTAGATACGCAGTATTTT.

A few counts support this clone. V gene TRBV30 combines with J gene TRBJ1-1; D gene ambiguous. CDR3 size: 15 residues. V was shortened by 3 bases and J by 5 bases, with 19 bases between the two germline ends. Per the germline V gene, CDR1 is GTSNPN and CDR2 is SVGIG (reference sequence). The CDR3 DNA is TGTGCCTGGAGGACGACCGGCCGACCGGGAACTGAAGCTTTCTTT. Protein: CAWRTTGRPGTEAFF.

The chain is built from TRBV6-6 and TRBJ1-5; a possible D gene is TRBD1 (6 bases). Germline CDR1 reads MNHNY; CDR2 reads SVGAGI (reference sequence). The CDR3 consists of 14 residues. With 6 bases removed from V and 10 bases from J, the gap between germline ends came to 19 bases. The CDR3, as DNA: TGTGCCAGCAGATTGGGGGCTGGGCCCGTCCCCCAGCATTTT. Translating gives CASRLGAGPVPQHF.

This clone has just one count. The chain links TRBV19 to TRBJ1-4; D not certain. With 3 bases removed from V and 2 bases from J, the gap between germline ends came to 10 bases. There are 15 residues in the CDR3. Germline V lookup: CDR1 LNHDA, CDR2 SQIVND (reference sequence). The DNA for the CDR3 is TGTGCCAGTAGTATTTCGGTGCCCACTAATGAAAAACTGTTTTTT. This translates into CASSISVPTNEKLFF.

The chain links TRBV30 to TRBJ1-5, with D perhaps TRBD1 (6 bases). CDR3 length: 15 amino acids. CDR1 and CDR2 (germline): GTSNPN, SVGIG (reference sequence). V lost 0 bases, J lost 4 bases, and 13 bases lay in between. The CDR3 region has the DNA TGTGCCTGGAGTGTACGAAACAGGGCAAATCAGCCCCAGCATTTT. It encodes CAWSVRNRANQPQHF.

The chain joins TRBV2 to TRBJ1-2; D might be TRBD1 (6 bases). The germline V gene encodes CDR1 SNHLY and CDR2 FYNNEI. The CDR3 length is 13 residues. V was clipped by 5 bases and J by 5 bases, with 12 bases between them. The chain's CDR3 is CASSRQDQYGYTF. The CDR3 bases are TGTGCCAGCAGTCGACAGGATCAATATGGCTACACCTTC.